The rows below give T cell receptor beta chains drawn from one sample of a study of blood T cell repertoires in COVID-19. Sequencing was performed with immunoSEQ multiplex PCR; in TCRdb, only in-frame clones are kept and a portion is missing. The sample contains about 69,000 clones, under 85% of which appear only once. Sequencing was carried out using peripheral blood. The receptors here all came from a man in his sixties with acute or convalescent COVID-19. CDR3s include the opening cysteine and the closing phenylalanine or tryptophan. The D gene is left open where the match is weak. Only part of the rows carry a size: once, few, many, or a class if the clone is expanded.

TRBJ1-2,NA,TRBV24-1,few,CATSDFSHANYGYTF,TGTGCCACCAGTGATTTTTCACATGCTAACTATGGCTACACCTTC
TRBJ2-7,NA,TRBV5-8,NA,CASSLRRVSYEQYF,TGTGCCAGCAGTCTCCGGAGGGTCTCCTACGAGCAGTACTTC
TRBJ2-1,TRBD1,TRBV9,once,CASSSRTGDEQFF,TGTGCCAGCAGCTCCCGGACAGGGGATGAGCAGTTCTTC
TRBJ1-2,NA,TRBV18,NA,CASSHGLRQDGGYTF,TGTGCCAGCTCACACGGCCTCCGACAGGACGGGGGCTACACCTTC
TRBJ2-1,NA,TRBV19,NA,CASTQARRGYNEQFF,TGTGCCAGTACCCAAGCCCGGCGAGGGTACAATGAGCAGTTCTTC
TRBJ2-7,TRBD1,TRBV10-3,NA,CAISWTGEYEQYF,TGTGCCATCAGCTGGACAGGGGAGTACGAGCAGTACTTC
TRBJ2-2,NA,TRBV7-2,NA,CASSLFPANTGELFF,TGTGCCAGCAGCTTATTTCCAGCGAACACCGGGGAGCTGTTTTTT
TRBJ2-1,NA,TRBV7-9,medium-sized,CASTLSMRTETYNEQFF,TGTGCCAGCACCCTTTCCATGAGGACAGAAACCTACAATGAGCAGTTCTTC
TRBJ1-1,NA,TRBV9,NA,CASSPAGGRGTEAFF,TGTGCCAGCAGCCCAGCGGGGGGGAGGGGCACTGAAGCTTTCTTT
TRBJ2-1,TRBD1,TRBV18,NA,CASSPGTGGLGEQFF,TGTGCCAGCTCCCCAGGGACAGGGGGTCTTGGTGAGCAGTTCTTC
TRBJ2-7,TRBD2,TRBV10-3,once,CAISEGLAGPYEQYF,TGTGCCATCAGTGAGGGACTAGCGGGGCCCTACGAGCAGTACTTC
TRBJ2-7,TRBD1,TRBV7-9,NA,CASSPGQGNEQYF,TGTGCCAGCAGCCCGGGACAGGGAAACGAGCAGTACTTC
TRBJ2-5,NA,TRBV13,NA,CASSLGRVWETQYF,TGTGCCAGCAGCTTGGGCAGGGTGTGGGAGACCCAGTACTTC
TRBJ2-2,NA,TRBV30,NA,CAWSNSLTGELFF,TGTGCCTGGTCTAACAGCCTCACCGGGGAGCTGTTTTTT
TRBJ1-2,NA,TRBV7-9,NA,CASSPAGGVLYGYTF,TGTGCCAGCAGCCCCGCGGGGGGCGTGCTTTATGGCTACACCTTC
TRBJ1-2,TRBD1,TRBV9,NA,CASSVSRDRSNYGYTF,TGTGCCAGCAGCGTTTCCCGGGACAGATCTAACTATGGCTACACCTTC
TRBJ2-3,NA,TRBV6-5,NA,CASSYSAGREDTQYF,TGTGCCAGCAGTTACTCGGCGGGGCGAGAGGATACGCAGTATTTT
TRBJ2-2,TRBD1,TRBV2,NA,CASSETSRGRTGELFF,TGTGCCAGCAGTGAAACGAGCAGGGGGCGCACCGGGGAGCTGTTTTTT
TRBJ2-5,NA,TRBV24-1,NA,CATSLRETQYF,TGTGCCACCAGTCTTAGAGAGACCCAGTACTTC